This TCR beta chain derives from a study of OX40 agonist ivuxolimab in advanced cancers. On the study more broadly: Ivuxolimab, an antibody acting as an agonist of OX40 (CD134), was used to treat patients.

Profiling relied on immunoSEQ multiplex PCR, and the TCRdb table lists in-frame clones only, not all of them. Among some 94,000 clones listed, more than 90% were seen once. Trimming removed 2 bases from V and 4 bases from J; junction bases left unmatched: 4. This CDR3 is 15 amino acids long. Germline CDR1 and CDR2: MNHNS and SASEGT. Whole-study results and caveats: Certain nonresponders likewise exhibited a low normalized T-cell clonal expansion.

By share, this clone counts as medium-sized. What it binds is unknown. The source material was CD4+ or CD8+ T cells sorted from blood, sampled in a trial of the OX40 agonist ivuxolimab. This receptor was obtained from an adult with an advanced solid tumor such as melanoma, head and neck, liver or kidney cancer. The V call is TRBV6-1, the J call TRBJ1-4, with TRBD1 identical over 7 bases. This CDR3 is CASSENDRVNEKLFF. CDR3 coding DNA: TGTGCCAGCAGTGAAAATGACAGGGTTAATGAAAAACTGTTTTTT.